The next 8 T cell receptor beta chains were all read from a single sample in a study of blood T cell repertoires in COVID-19. Here immunoSEQ multiplex PCR was the method, and the copy in TCRdb shows in-frame clones only, minus some. The repertoire consists of 200,000 to 250,000 clones, with over 70% occurring once and the leading ten covering around 3.6%. The sample consisted of PBMCs or T cells enriched from blood (not recorded which). The receptors shown here come from a woman younger than 45 who had been exposed to COVID-19.

The gene calls are TRBV28 and TRBJ1-2; 8 bases fit TRBD1. This CDR3 comprises 13 residues. Germline values: CDR1 MDHEN, CDR2 SYDVKM. V lost 8 bases and J lost 8; bases outside the gene matches: 10. For the CDR3, the DNA is TGTGCCAGCCACCAAATCCCAGGGGGCGGCTACACCTTC. Its translation: CASHQIPGGGYTF.

This rearrangement joins TRBV6-2 or TRBV6-3 to TRBJ1-4; TRBD1 agrees at 9 bases. Germline V gene lookup returns CDR1 MNHEY and CDR2 SVGEGT. V was pared by 2 bases and J by 4 bases, with 5 bases of the junction left unmatched. The CDR3 runs to 16 residues. Written as DNA, the CDR3 is TGTGCCAGCAGTTACGAGACAGGGGGATTTAATGAAAAACTGTTTTTT. Its translation: CASSYETGGFNEKLFF.

This clone was observed once. The chain carries TRBV7-9 and TRBJ1-4; no definite D call. This CDR3 spans 15 amino acids. The germline V gene has CDR1 SEHNR and CDR2 FQNEAQ (reference sequence). V was pared by 5 bases and J by 0 bases, with 10 bases between. The CDR3: CASSHDGSTNEKLFF. DNA of the CDR3: TGTGCCAGCAGCCACGACGGGTCAACTAATGAAAAACTGTTTTTT. The variable domain in full, with the rest retrieved from reference TRBV7-9 and TRBJ1-4, is DTGVSQNPRHKITKRGQNVTFRCDPISEHNRLYWYRQTLGQGPEFLTYFQNEAQLEKSRLLSDRFSAERPKGSFSTLEIQRTEQGDSAMYLCASSHDGSTNEKLFFGSGTQLSVL.

DNA of the CDR3: TGCAGTGCTAGTCGACTAGCGGGAGGAGGCGAGACCCAGTACTTC. As protein: CSASRLAGGGETQYF. V usage is TRBV20-1 and J usage is TRBJ2-5; 13 bases are a match to TRBD2. This CDR3 comprises 15 residues. Germline-derived CDR1 and CDR2 are DFQATT and SNEGSKA (reference sequence). J gave up 5 bases and V 3 bases, and 6 bases lay outside the gene matches.

Here the CDR3 DNA reads TGCGCCAGCATGACAGCCGTCCGTAGCACAGATACGCAGTATTTT. It specifies CASMTAVRSTDTQYF. The V call is TRBV5-1, the J call TRBJ2-3, with TRBD1 as a possible D gene (5 bases). Germline V gene sequence: CDR1 SGHRS, CDR2 YFSETQ. Trimming cost V 6 bases and J 0 bases, with 14 bases left between them. The CDR3 runs 15 residues.

The chain has TRBV10-1 and TRBJ2-7; 10 bases line up with TRBD2. The length of the CDR3 is 14 residues. V lost 5 bases, J lost 0 bases, and 1 base stayed unmatched. The germline gives CDR1 WNHNN, CDR2 SYGVQD (reference sequence). The CDR3 coding sequence is TGCGCCAGCAGTCCTAGCGGGAGCTCCTACGAGCAGTACTTC. Amino acids: CASSPSGSSYEQYF.

This clone has ten or more counts. This rearrangement joins TRBV2 to TRBJ1-6, with D perhaps TRBD1 (6 bases). V lost 6 bases to trimming and J lost 7 bases, with 16 bases between them. Germline V CDR1 and CDR2: SNHLY, FYNNEI. The CDR3 has 15 residues. For the CDR3, the DNA is TGTGCCAGCAGAACCGGGACATACCAAAATTCACCCCTCCACTTT. Translation: CASRTGTYQNSPLHF.

V usage is TRBV25-1 and J usage is TRBJ1-4; D is ambiguous. The CDR3 runs to 16 residues. The V end was cut by 2 bases, the J end by 8 bases, with 18 bases between. Germline V lookup: CDR1 MGHDK, CDR2 SYGVNS. The CDR3 region is CASSEPHGKAGEKLFF. CDR3 sequence (DNA): TGTGCCAGCAGTGAACCACACGGGAAGGCGGGGGAAAAACTGTTTTTT.